A single sample is the source of the 25 T cell receptor beta chains below, sequenced in a study of T cell changes during pregnancy in multiple sclerosis. Profiled with immunoSEQ multiplex PCR; TCRdb holds only in-frame clones, not every one. The repertoire holds approximately 120,000 clones, with roughly 96% as singletons. Specimen: peripheral blood, collected after pregnancy. These receptors were collected from a female donor with multiple sclerosis, enrolled in a pregnancy study.

This chain connects TRBV28 to TRBJ2-1, with TRBD1 matching 9 bases. V was clipped by 6 bases and J by 7 bases; unmatched bases: 10. The CDR3 sequence is 15 residues long. Germline V CDR1 and CDR2: MDHEN, SYDVKM. In DNA, the CDR3 is TGTGCCAGCAGCCTCCGGGACAGGGCGAGTAATGAGCAGTTCTTC. This translates into CASSLRDRASNEQFF.

This clone was seen once. The V gene is TRBV27, the J gene TRBJ2-1; TRBD2 agrees at 8 bases. The CDR3 sequence is 14 residues long. Germline loops: CDR1 MNHEY, CDR2 SMNVEV (reference sequence). With V trimmed by 4 bases and J by 5 bases, 4 bases remained unmatched. CDR3 region: CASSSAGDHNEQFF. In nucleotides, the CDR3 is TGTGCCAGCAGTTCAGCGGGAGATCACAATGAGCAGTTCTTC.

The chain recombines TRBV29-1 with TRBJ1-1; weak D call: TRBD1 (5 bases). Trimming cost V 6 bases and J 1 base, with 9 bases left between them. Germline V gene data show CDR1 as SQVTM and CDR2 as ANQGSEA. The CDR3 is 12 amino acids. The CDR3 is CSVGVQNTEAFF. CDR3 nucleotides: TGCAGCGTAGGGGTTCAGAACACTGAAGCTTTCTTT.

The rearrangement uses TRBV29-1 and TRBJ2-7; 9 bases line up with TRBD2. Germline V gene sequence: CDR1 SQVTM, CDR2 ANQGSEA. After removal of 6 bases from V and 5 bases from J, the junction contained 8 bases not matched to a gene. The CDR3 extends over 13 amino acids. CDR3 amino acids: CSVIGTSIHEQYF. CDR3 DNA sequence: TGCAGCGTGATAGGGACTAGCATCCACGAGCAGTACTTC.

J is TRBJ2-1 and V is TRBV19; 9 bases map to TRBD2. The CDR3 spans 15 residues. Germline V gene lookup returns CDR1 LNHDA and CDR2 SQIVND (reference sequence). V lost 4 bases to trimming and J lost 9 bases; unmatched junction nucleotides: 10. The CDR3 reads CASSTLPGTSPEQFF. For the CDR3, the DNA is TGTGCCAGTAGTACTCTACCCGGGACTAGCCCTGAGCAGTTCTTC. The full variable domain, completed using reference TRBV19 and TRBJ2-1, is DGGITQSPKYLFRKEGQNVTLSCEQNLNHDAMYWYRQDPGQGLRLIYYSQIVNDFQKGDIAEGYSVSREKKESFPLTVTSAQKNPTAFYLCASSTLPGTSPEQFFGPGTRLTVL.

This clone showed up just once. This rearrangement joins TRBV5-4 to TRBJ1-4; D not certain. The CDR3 loop spans 12 amino acids. Trimming left V 3 bases short and J 7 bases short, with 7 bases between. CDR1 and CDR2 (germline): SGHNT, YYREEE (reference sequence). The CDR3 DNA follows: TGTGCCAGCAGCTATGGCAGTGAAAAACTGTTTTTT. The encoded protein is CASSYGSEKLFF.

This sequence joins TRBV6-6 and TRBJ1-1; D remains ambiguous. Per germline, CDR1 MNHNY and CDR2 SVGAGI (reference sequence). V shed 3 bases and J shed 6 bases, with 14 bases lying between them. The CDR3 sequence is 14 residues long. The CDR3 region is CASSYGSQVAEAFF. The CDR3 DNA reads TGTGCCAGCAGTTATGGCAGCCAGGTGGCTGAAGCTTTCTTT.

The CDR3 loop reads CASSRRTSGRNEQFF. The CDR3 DNA reads as TGTGCCAGCAGCCGACGGACTAGCGGGAGGAATGAGCAGTTCTTC. The V and J genes are TRBV28 and TRBJ2-1; 14 bases map to TRBD2. CDR1 and CDR2 from the germline V gene are MDHEN and SYDVKM. The ends lost 6 bases at V and 7 bases at J; junction bases unmatched: 5. The CDR3 is 15 amino acids.

V is TRBV29-1 and J is TRBJ1-1; no clear D. Germline loops: CDR1 SQVTM, CDR2 ANQGSEA. The V gene lost 4 bases and the J gene lost 5 bases, with 14 bases spanning the gap. The CDR3 is made up of 13 amino acids. CDR3 region: CSVVGARGTEAFF. The CDR3, as DNA: TGCAGCGTTGTCGGCGCCCGAGGGACTGAAGCTTTCTTT. The entire variable domain, with the rest obtained from reference TRBV29-1 and TRBJ1-1, is as follows: SAVISQKPSRDICQRGTSLTIQCQVDSQVTMMFWYRQQPGQSLTLIATANQGSEATYESGFVIDKFPISRPNLTFSTLTVSNMSPEDSSIYLCSVVGARGTEAFFGQGTRLTVV.

The chain combines TRBV5-6 with TRBJ2-3; tentatively, D is TRBD2 (5 bases). Trimming took off 3 bases at V and 0 bases at J, with 20 bases between the two ends. Germline values: CDR1 SGHDT, CDR2 YYEEEE. The CDR3 covers 18 residues. DNA of the CDR3: TGTGCCAGCAGCTATTCCCCCCCCGGACTTGTTAGCACAGATACGCAGTATTTT. Its translation is CASSYSPPGLVSTDTQYF.

The J gene is TRBJ2-2, the V gene TRBV19, with 16 positions matching TRBD2. V was pared by 6 bases and J by 7 bases, with 8 bases of the junction left unmatched. Germline values: CDR1 LNHDA, CDR2 SQIVND (reference sequence). This CDR3 is 17 amino acids long. This chain's CDR3 is CASRTQGLAGGIGELFF. The CDR3 coding sequence is TGTGCCAGTAGAACCCAGGGACTAGCGGGAGGGATCGGGGAGCTGTTTTTT.

The rearrangement uses TRBV5-6 and TRBJ2-1; perhaps TRBD2 as D (6 bases). V was shortened by 0 bases and J by 8 bases, with 15 bases between the two germline ends. The CDR3 has 15 amino acids. In germline, CDR1 is SGHDT, CDR2 YYEEEE. CDR3 nucleotide sequence: TGTGCCAGCAGCTTGGTTCGGTTCGGCGGGGATGAGCAGTTCTTC. It is translated as CASSLVRFGGDEQFF.

The chain employs TRBV21-1 and TRBJ1-2; the table's D call, TRBD1, was not checked against the DNA. TRBV21-1 is tagged as a pseudogene. The CDR3 is made up of 13 amino acids. The CDR3 coding sequence is TGTGCCAGACAAAACAGGGATGACTATGGCTACACCTTC. Residues: CARQNRDDYGYTF.

The chain uses TRBV27 and TRBJ2-3; 7 nucleotides align to TRBD2. The CDR3 length is 15 residues. The J segment lost 3 bases and the V segment lost 4 bases, leaving 7 bases of the junction unmatched. CDR1 MNHEY and CDR2 SMNVEV come from the germline V gene (reference sequence). For the CDR3, the DNA is TGTGCCAGCAGTTCCGGGACTATAATTACAGATACGCAGTATTTT. Encoded protein: CASSSGTIITDTQYF.

This chain connects TRBV28 to TRBJ2-7, with 9 bases fitting TRBD1. Trimming at V came to 3 bases and at J to 3 bases, leaving 18 bases not matched to a gene. CDR1 MDHEN and CDR2 SYDVKM come from the germline V gene. This CDR3 is 19 amino acids long. The CDR3 DNA reads as TGTGCCAGCAGTTTTATGGCTGGGGGTTGGACAGGGGCCCACTACGAGCAGTACTTC. It translates to CASSFMAGGWTGAHYEQYF.

The chain recombines TRBV28 with TRBJ1-2; tentatively, D is TRBD1 (6 bases). The CDR3 extends over 15 amino acids. Germline lookup yields CDR1 MDHEN and CDR2 SYDVKM. Trimming cost V 0 bases and J 0 bases, with 8 bases left between them. This CDR3 reads CASSLWGAPNYGYTF. CDR3 nucleotide sequence: TGTGCCAGCAGTTTATGGGGGGCACCTAACTATGGCTACACCTTC.

This chain connects TRBV5-1 to TRBJ2-1; the match to TRBD2 covers 9 bases. V dropped 4 bases and J dropped 5; count of bases not matched to a gene: 7. The CDR3 length is 15 residues. CDR1 is SGHRS and CDR2 is YFSETQ in the germline V gene. CDR3 coding DNA: TGCGCCAGCAGCCCCGGACTAGCGAGACACAATGAGCAGTTCTTC. Its translation: CASSPGLARHNEQFF.

This chain links TRBV18 with TRBJ2-7; 10 bases align to TRBD1. Germline values: CDR1 KGHSH, CDR2 LQKENI. This CDR3 contains 12 residues. With 10 bases clipped from V and 6 bases from J, the junction kept 6 bases outside the gene matches. CDR3 in amino acids: CATGQGTVEQYF. The CDR3 DNA follows: TGTGCCACGGGACAGGGGACGGTCGAGCAGTACTTC.

In this sample, this clone turned up a few times. The V gene is TRBV2, the J gene TRBJ2-2, with 7 bases aligning to TRBD1. V lost 0 bases and J lost 5; bases outside the gene matches: 12. Per germline, CDR1 SNHLY and CDR2 FYNNEI. CDR3 length equals 18 residues. The CDR3 sequence is CASSEAYGWDSGTGELFF. CDR3 nucleotide sequence: TGTGCCAGCAGTGAAGCTTACGGATGGGACAGTGGGACCGGGGAGCTGTTTTTT. Looking up the rest from reference TRBV2 and TRBJ2-2 gives the full variable domain: EPEVTQTPSHQVTQMGQEVILRCVPISNHLYFYWYRQILGQKVEFLVSFYNNEISEKSEIFDDQFSVERPDGSNFTLKIRSTKLEDSAMYFCASSEAYGWDSGTGELFFGEGSRLTVL.

This chain connects TRBV10-2 to TRBJ2-7, with 8 bases identical to TRBD1. There are 12 residues in the CDR3. The V and J ends lost 5 bases and 10 bases, in that order; junction bases with no gene match: 7. Germline CDR1 WSHSY, CDR2 SAAADI. The CDR3: CASSLTGEEQYF. CDR3 bases: TGCGCCAGCAGTCTGACAGGGGAAGAACAGTACTTC.

J is TRBJ2-1 and V is TRBV10-3; no clear D. This CDR3 is built from 14 residues. The V end was cut by 0 bases, the J end by 5 bases, with 8 bases between. Germline CDR1 ENHRY, CDR2 SYGVKD. As DNA, the CDR3 is TGTGCCATCAGTGAGTCGGGCAGGAACAATGAGCAGTTCTTC. Translation: CAISESGRNNEQFF.

The chain has TRBV19 and TRBJ1-4, with unresolved D. With 6 bases removed from V and 5 bases from J, the gap between germline ends came to 4 bases. Germline lookup yields CDR1 LNHDA and CDR2 SQIVND (reference sequence). This CDR3 has 11 residues. CDR3 DNA sequence: TGTGCCAGTAGGCAGAATGAAAAACTGTTTTTT. This codes for CASRQNEKLFF.

The J gene is TRBJ2-4, the V gene TRBV30, with D hard to call. The V and J ends lost 1 base and 7 bases respectively, with 17 bases between them. Germline V gene lookup returns CDR1 GTSNPN and CDR2 SVGIG (reference sequence). This CDR3 has 15 residues. CDR3 amino acids: CAWSDQPRVGNIQYF. DNA for the CDR3: TGTGCCTGGAGTGATCAGCCCCGGGTTGGGAACATTCAGTACTTC.

This chain connects TRBV7-8 to TRBJ1-4; tentatively, D is TRBD1 (5 bases). Germline V CDR1 and CDR2: SGHVS, FQNEAQ. Deletions cut 1 base from V and 7 bases from J, with 19 bases between. The CDR3 consists of 17 residues. CDR3 protein: CASSLDGSLKRGEKLFF. DNA for the CDR3: TGTGCCAGCAGCTTAGATGGATCCTTAAAAAGGGGTGAAAAACTGTTTTTT.

The chain is built from TRBV14 and TRBJ1-1; tentative D call: TRBD1 (6 bases). Trimming took 3 bases from V and 0 from J, leaving 14 bases between them. CDR3 length equals 16 residues. Per the germline V gene, CDR1 is SGHDN and CDR2 is FVKESK. CDR3 amino acids: CASSHRRGAVNTEAFF. The CDR3 DNA reads TGTGCCAGCAGCCATCGCAGGGGCGCGGTGAACACTGAAGCTTTCTTT.